This record covers a single T cell receptor (beta chain). This clonotype was seen repeatedly, ten times or more. What antigen it recognizes has not been identified. Within one base of it there is no much larger clone, and no base qualities were kept. The sample originates from a study of CD8+CD57+ T cells in acquired aplastic anemia (dated by TCRdb to about 2018). For the study in its entirety: On average, sorted CD4+ and CD8+ cells yielded roughly 3.4 ug of extracted DNA, with a range of about 0.19 to 30 ug. Mean read counts for healthy donor samples were approximately 10 million for CD4+ cells and roughly 12 million for CD8+ cells. The paper as a whole reports these results and caveats: Although roughly 30 CD8+ CDR3 sequences were shared by patients and controls, these sequences appeared highly expressed in patients and within the immunodominant clones of patients. No significant difference in CD8+ Simpson's diversity was found between patients and healthy controls (P=0.060).

The germline V gene (reference sequence) yields LNHDA for CDR1 and SQIVND for CDR2. Its CDR3 holds 16 amino acids, cysteine through phenylalanine. Of all the DNA, just the CDR3 is kept, 48 bases in frame from base 1. The germline V and J ends show losses of 6 bases and 4 bases respectively, and no gene match explains 6 bases of the junction. TCR repertoires of sorted CD4+ and CD8+ blood T cells from severe aplastic anemia patients and healthy subjects were deep-sequenced in the study. Ficoll-Paque density gradient centrifugation was used to isolate peripheral blood mononuclear cells. CD4+ and CD8+ T cells were sorted by FACS or magnetic beads before DNA extraction. Genomic DNA served as template for TCR beta VDJ combination and CDR3 sequence profiling. TCR repertoire sequencing was run on an Illumina HiSeq 2000. Per the authors' processing: Repertoires were assessed using TRBV/TRBJ rearrangement plots, CDR3 size and DJ length profiles, and Simpson's diversity index. The immunodominant clone was defined as the most abundant DNA sequence in deep sequencing data. CDR3 amino acid sequences were checked for sharing between subjects and were compared against published repertoires and the VDJdb database. TCRdb cleaned the public reads at Q25 with fastp, built clones with MiXCR and kept in-frame beta chains. Entries are consolidated by CDR3 protein sequence, retaining the most common genes and DNA. The V and J calls here are based on TCRdb, not the publication. The table for this sample lists roughly 64,000 distinct CDR3 sequences; about 50% of them were counted only once. Under 3% of the sample is in the top ten clones.

This TCR came from a human donor in good health, serving as a control. Rearrangement joined TRBV19 to TRBJ2-3; 14 bases in the middle match TRBD2. The sequencing input was sorted CD4+, CD8+, or CD8+CD57+ T cells (not recorded which) from PBMCs. The DNA is TGTGCCAGTAGCAGACTAGCGGGAGGGCGGGCAGATACGCAGTATTTT. Protein translation: CASSRLAGGRADTQYF. Full variable domain (CDR3 extended with the reference TRBV19 and TRBJ2-3 proteins): DGGITQSPKYLFRKEGQNVTLSCEQNLNHDAMYWYRQDPGQGLRLIYYSQIVNDFQKGDIAEGYSVSREKKESFPLTVTSAQKNPTAFYLCASSRLAGGRADTQYFGPGTRLTVL.